Presented here are 21 T cell receptor beta chains from one specimen sequenced in a study of shared clonotypes between healthy human individuals. TCRdb keeps only in-frame clones here, not all; method: immunoSEQ multiplex PCR. The table lists around 2.1 million clones, more than 90% of them singletons. Sequenced input: naive CD4+ T cells sorted from blood. Subset of the sample: CD45RA+ positively selected. These receptors all stem from a man aged 18 to 29 in good health.

The chain links TRBV5-1 to TRBJ1-2; D is uncertain. Germline CDR1 and CDR2: SGHRS and YFSETQ. This CDR3 contains 15 residues. The V end was cut by 0 bases, the J end by 4 bases, with 13 bases between. The CDR3 coding sequence is TGCGCCAGCAGCTTGGCCCCGGGATCGATCTATGGCTACACCTTC. Translating gives CASSLAPGSIYGYTF.

The CDR3 DNA is TGTGCCAGCACGATCCAGTCCTACGAGCAGTACTTC. This sequence encodes CASTIQSYEQYF. The chain is built from TRBV6-1 and TRBJ2-7; D call uncertain. The CDR3 consists of 12 residues. The V end lost 7 bases, the J end lost 1 base, and 8 bases lay between the germline ends. The germline CDR1 and CDR2 sequences are MNHNS and SASEGT.

The CDR3 region is CAIKGTNEKLFF. CDR3 nucleotide sequence: TGTGCGATAAAGGGAACTAATGAAAAACTGTTTTTT. The chain carries TRBV25-1 and TRBJ1-4; the D is unclear. The germline gives CDR1 MGHDK, CDR2 SYGVNS. This CDR3 spans 12 amino acids.

The CDR3 region is CASSAFSGGEETQYF. The CDR3 DNA reads as TGTGCCAGCAGTGCGTTTAGCGGGGGTGAGGAGACCCAGTACTTC. The V and J genes are TRBV25-1 and TRBJ2-5; 9 bases are shared with TRBD2. Per the germline V gene, CDR1 is MGHDK and CDR2 is SYGVNS. This CDR3 has 15 amino acids. Germline trimming cut 4 bases from V and 5 bases from J; bases unmatched to any gene: 8.

This clone has only one observation. The chain links TRBV5-1 to TRBJ2-7; TRBD2 matches at 10 bases. Per germline, CDR1 SGHRS and CDR2 YFSETQ. The V gene end was trimmed by 4 bases and the J gene end by 5 bases; junction bases not matched to a gene: 6. The CDR3 covers 14 residues. CDR3 loop: CASSSPSGRDEQYF. For the CDR3, the DNA is TGCGCCAGCAGCAGTCCTAGCGGGAGAGACGAGCAGTACTTC.

In regard to this clone: Other DNA sequences of this sample code for an identical CDR3. The chain recombines TRBV19 with TRBJ1-3; TRBD1 matches 9 bases. This CDR3 comprises 17 residues. Germline assignment: CDR1 LNHDA and CDR2 SQIVND (reference sequence). V shed 4 bases, J shed 0 bases, and the junction held 7 bases outside the gene matches. The CDR3 protein is CASSTSGTGSSGNTIYF. DNA of the CDR3: TGTGCCAGTAGTACGTCCGGGACAGGGAGCTCTGGAAACACCATATATTTT.

This sequence joins TRBV9 and TRBJ1-2, with no clear D. Germline V gene lookup returns CDR1 SGDLS and CDR2 YYNGEE. The germline V and J ends were trimmed by 1 base and 1 base, with 5 bases remaining between them. The CDR3 is 13 amino acids. In DNA form, the CDR3 reads TGTGCCAGCAGCGTAAACCTTAACTATGGCTACACCTTC. It yields the protein CASSVNLNYGYTF.

CDR3 sequence reads: CASSFSGSNGGTDTQYF. The CDR3 DNA reads TGTGCCAGCAGCTTTAGCGGGAGCAACGGGGGCACAGATACGCAGTATTTT. This chain connects TRBV9 to TRBJ2-3, with 9 nucleotides matching TRBD2. The CDR3 consists of 17 residues. Looked up from germline, CDR1 is SGDLS and CDR2 is YYNGEE. Losses at the gene ends were 4 bases for V and 1 base for J; bases not matched to a gene: 10.

V usage is TRBV2 and J usage is TRBJ2-1; 10 bases map to TRBD2. Unmatched junction bases numbered 3, after V lost 7 bases and J lost 6 bases. This CDR3 region has 13 residues. Germline V gene lookup returns CDR1 SNHLY and CDR2 FYNNEI. The CDR3 DNA follows: TGTGCCAGCACGGCTAGCGGGAGCAATGAGCAGTTCTTC. It specifies CASTASGSNEQFF.

Here the CDR3 DNA reads TGTGCCAGCTCACAACTATCGGGTGGGGAGCTGTTTTTT. Its translation: CASSQLSGGELFF. The chain employs TRBV18 and TRBJ2-2; D uncertain. Germline CDR1 KGHSH, CDR2 LQKENI. Trimming left V 4 bases short and J 8 bases short, with 11 bases between. This CDR3 has 13 amino acids.

Only one count was recorded for this clone. This sample includes further DNA sequences coding for the same CDR3. V usage is TRBV20-1 and J usage is TRBJ2-5; D call uncertain. CDR3 length: 10 amino acids. With 4 bases removed from V and 5 bases from J, the gap between germline ends came to 5 bases. Germline CDR1 reads DFQATT; CDR2 reads SNEGSKA (reference sequence). The CDR3 here is CSAIGETQYF. The CDR3 DNA reads TGCAGTGCTATCGGGGAGACCCAGTACTTC.

This clone was picked up one time. The chain couples TRBV7-2 to TRBJ2-1; 7 nucleotides align to TRBD2. After removal of 5 bases from V and 1 base from J, the junction contained 5 bases not matched to a gene. Germline V gene lookup returns CDR1 SGHTA and CDR2 FQGNSA. The CDR3 length is 15 residues. The CDR3 spells CASSPQAGSYNEQFF. The CDR3 DNA follows: TGTGCCAGCAGCCCACAAGCGGGATCCTACAATGAGCAGTTCTTC.

The rearrangement uses TRBV27 and TRBJ1-4, with TRBD1 as a possible D gene (5 bases). CDR1 and CDR2 (germline): MNHEY, SMNVEV (reference sequence). CDR3 length: 14 residues. The V end lost 6 bases, the J end lost 4 bases, and 12 bases lay between the germline ends. CDR3: CASREYGGNEKLFF. The CDR3 DNA reads TGTGCCAGCAGGGAGTACGGGGGTAATGAAAAACTGTTTTTT.

The chain is built from TRBV30 and TRBJ1-3; a possible D gene is TRBD1 (5 bases). Trimming shortened V by 3 bases and J by 3 bases, and 9 bases separated the two germline ends. Germline V gene sequence: CDR1 GTSNPN, CDR2 SVGIG (reference sequence). The CDR3 runs to 13 residues. CDR3 amino acids: CAWSTGFGNTIYF. In nucleotides, the CDR3 is TGTGCCTGGAGCACAGGTTTTGGAAACACCATATATTTT. Based on the CDR3 plus reference TRBV30 and TRBJ1-3, the full variable domain is SQTIHQWPATLVQPVGSPLSLECTVEGTSNPNLYWYRQAAGRGLQLLFYSVGIGQISSEVPQNLSASRPQDRQFILSSKKLLLSDSGFYLCAWSTGFGNTIYFGEGSWLTVV.

V gene TRBV7-9 combines with J gene TRBJ1-3; D remains ambiguous. V lost 0 bases and J 2 bases, leaving 8 bases between the germline ends. Germline-derived CDR1 and CDR2 are SEHNR and FQNEAQ (reference sequence). The CDR3 has 15 residues. Written as DNA, the CDR3 is TGTGCCAGCAGCTTAGCCAAGGACGCTGGAAACACCATATATTTT. Amino acids: CASSLAKDAGNTIYF.

The rearrangement joins TRBV19 to TRBJ1-3; no clear D gene. The germline V gene encodes CDR1 LNHDA and CDR2 SQIVND (reference sequence). Trimming stripped 5 bases from V and 0 bases from J, with 8 bases between. The CDR3 covers 14 residues. CDR3 sequence reads: CASSHPTSGNTIYF. The CDR3 DNA follows: TGTGCCAGTAGTCACCCAACCTCTGGAAACACCATATATTTT.

V and J are TRBV7-2 and TRBJ2-7, with TRBD2 matching 8 bases. The V gene end was trimmed by 5 bases and the J gene end by 2 bases; junction bases not matched to a gene: 5. The CDR3 runs 14 residues. Looked up from germline, CDR1 is SGHTA and CDR2 is FQGNSA. The CDR3 protein is CASSPTSATYEQYF. The CDR3 nucleotides are TGTGCCAGCAGCCCGACTAGCGCTACCTACGAGCAGTACTTC.

This clone was seen more than once but under ten times. Other DNA variants within this sample encode the same CDR3. The rearrangement joins TRBV30 to TRBJ2-5, with D unresolved. The V end lost 2 bases, the J end lost 5 bases, and 3 bases lay between the germline ends. The CDR3 covers 10 residues. Germline-derived CDR1 and CDR2 are GTSNPN and SVGIG (reference sequence). CDR3 sequence reads: CAWSRETQYF. The CDR3 DNA reads as TGTGCCTGGAGTAGGGAGACCCAGTACTTC.

In the case of this clone: At the DNA level, this CDR3 is encoded by other sequences in the same sample as well. The chain employs TRBV2 and TRBJ1-5; 8 bases line up with TRBD1. This CDR3 region has 14 residues. CDR1 is SNHLY, CDR2 FYNNEI, per germline. The ends lost 6 bases at V and 2 bases at J; junction bases unmatched: 3. The CDR3 reads CASRDRVGNQPQHF. The CDR3 coding sequence is TGTGCCAGCAGGGACAGGGTGGGCAATCAGCCCCAGCATTTT.

With respect to this clone: This sample includes further DNA sequences coding for the same CDR3. The chain links TRBV7-2 to TRBJ2-1; 7 bases map to TRBD2. The CDR3 is 15 residues long. V shed 0 bases, J shed 7 bases, and the junction held 6 bases outside the gene matches. The germline gives CDR1 SGHTA, CDR2 FQGNSA. CDR3 protein: CASSLAGGPQNEQFF. In DNA, the CDR3 is TGTGCCAGCAGCTTAGCGGGAGGGCCTCAAAATGAGCAGTTCTTC.

The V gene is TRBV7-9, the J gene TRBJ2-1, with D uncertain. The germline V gene has CDR1 SEHNR and CDR2 FQNEAQ (reference sequence). V was trimmed by 11 bases and J by 5 bases, leaving 13 bases between them. This CDR3 comprises 12 residues. This CDR3 reads CAAISGHNEQFF. CDR3 in DNA: TGTGCCGCCATTTCCGGGCACAATGAGCAGTTCTTC.